This T cell receptor beta chain was observed in a study of Tregs in tolerant kidney transplant recipients. Study conclusions and caveats: Few patients were studied, so findings need validation in larger groups.

CD4+CD25+CD127- Tregs, CD4+CD25- non-Tregs, CD4 and CD8 cells were sorted. With respect to this clone: Its antigen is unknown.

Assay used: immunoSEQ multiplex PCR; TCRdb lists only in-frame clones, some missing. Of more than 90,000 clones listed, about 90% are singletons. The V end lost 6 bases, the J end lost 6 bases, and 15 bases lay between the germline ends. Germline CDR1 and CDR2: MNHEY and SVGAGI. The CDR3 has 13 residues. The receptor's source is a human donor in good health. The J gene is TRBJ2-7, the V gene TRBV6-5, with D perhaps matching TRBD1 or TRBD2 (5 bases each). The sample comprised CD4+ T cells from blood. The CDR3 here is CASSLFRDAEQYF. DNA for the CDR3: TGTGCCAGCAGCCTATTCCGGGACGCCGAGCAGTACTTC.